One and the same sample provided the 18 T cell receptor beta chains below, sequenced in a study of post-analysis software for immune sequencing data. Points from the study as a whole: Patients had higher frequencies than controls of about 5 TRBV segments, including TRBV5-6, TRBV5-1 and TRBV20-1.

The antigens of these receptors remain unknown. Included in the TCR beta cDNA libraries were unique molecular identifiers. One entry per CDR3 protein, called by TCRdb with MiXCR from the PCR reads. The sample holds hundreds of thousands of distinct CDR3 sequences, roughly 30% seen once. Sequences were obtained from blood. All receptors derive from a girl under 18 with multiple sclerosis.

This clonotype has only a few counts. V and J are TRBV12-3 or TRBV12-4 and TRBJ2-7, with 9 bases fitting TRBD1. The end of the DNA is better explained by TRBJ2-5, so the J call may be wrong. This CDR3 comprises 14 residues. CDR3 nucleotide sequence: TGTGCCAGCAGTTTTGGGACAGGGTACGCGACCCAGTACTTC. It encodes CASSFGTGYATQYF.

As for this clonotype: This may come from a read error, since a much larger clone is one base off. The rearrangement joins TRBV10-3 to TRBJ2-1; 8 bases are a match to TRBD1. The CDR3 runs to 18 residues. Germline CDR1 reads ENHRY; CDR2 reads SYGVKD. The DNA for the CDR3 is TGTGCCGTCAGGCAAGACAGGGGTCGGTCTCGCGTGTACAATGAGCAGTTCTTC. This sequence encodes CAVRQDRGRSRVYNEQFF.

This clonotype has just a few counts. The chain recombines TRBV29-1 with TRBJ2-1; 7 bases map to TRBD1. The CDR3 has 14 residues. From germline, CDR1 is SQVTM and CDR2 ANQGSEA. V lost 3 bases, J lost 6 bases, and 8 bases stayed unmatched. CDR3 sequence: CSVERQGVTNEQFF. In DNA form, the CDR3 reads TGCAGCGTTGAGAGGCAGGGGGTGACCAATGAGCAGTTCTTC.

This clonotype came up a few times. CDR3 in DNA: TGTGCCAGCAGTTTAGCTTACAGCAATGAGCAGTTCTTC. Translating gives CASSLAYSNEQFF. The gene calls are TRBV12-3 or TRBV12-4 and TRBJ2-1; D is ambiguous. The ends were cut back, 0 bases at V and 6 bases at J, with 6 bases in the middle. This CDR3 is built from 13 residues.

The rearrangement uses TRBV6-2 or TRBV6-3 and TRBJ2-7; maybe TRBD1 (6 bases). The V gene's germline CDR1 is MNHEY and CDR2 SVGEGT. Trimming removed 6 bases from V and 1 base from J, with 13 bases in between. CDR3 length equals 14 residues. The DNA of the CDR3 is TGTGCCAGCAGGCCCACAGGGCGGTCCTACGAGCAGTACTTC. This gives the protein CASRPTGRSYEQYF.

This clonotype was counted only a few times. The chain is built from TRBV3-1 and TRBJ2-7, with 7 bases aligning to TRBD1. Germline CDR1 LGHDT, CDR2 YNNKEL (reference sequence). This CDR3 has 15 amino acids. The V and J ends lost 7 bases and 0 bases, in that order; junction bases with no gene match: 9. The CDR3, as DNA: TGTGCCAGCACGGCAGGACAGGCCCCCTCCTACGAGCAGTACTTC. It translates to CASTAGQAPSYEQYF.

This clonotype was recorded a few times. The CDR3, as DNA: TGTGCCAGCAGTGCTAGCGGGGCCTCCTACAATGAGCAGTTCTTC. It translates to CASSASGASYNEQFF. The chain employs TRBV6-4 and TRBJ2-1; TRBD2 agrees at 9 bases. The germline V gene has CDR1 MRHNA and CDR2 SNTAGT. With V trimmed by 4 bases and J by 0 bases, 1 base remained unmatched. The length of the CDR3 is 15 residues.

V is TRBV6-5 and J is TRBJ1-6, with a possible D match to TRBD1 (5 bases). Per the germline V gene, CDR1 is MNHEY and CDR2 is SVGAGI. V lost 7 bases and J lost 6, with 16 bases in between. The CDR3 extends over 15 amino acids. The CDR3 DNA reads as TGTGCCAGCACCATACAAAGGGGAGGTAATTCACCCCTCCACTTT. It is translated as CASTIQRGGNSPLHF.

V and J are TRBV27 and TRBJ2-1, with D perhaps matching TRBD2 (5 bases). The CDR3 has 15 residues. CDR1 and CDR2 (germline): MNHEY, SMNVEV (reference sequence). With 0 bases removed from V and 5 bases from J, the gap between germline ends came to 11 bases. The CDR3: CASSLSEGLDNEQFF. CDR3 DNA sequence: TGTGCCAGCAGTTTATCTGAGGGCTTAGACAATGAGCAGTTCTTC.

Ten or more counts support this clonotype. The J gene is TRBJ2-3, the V gene TRBV6-2 or TRBV6-3; D uncertain. Germline V gene data show CDR1 as MNHEY and CDR2 as SVGEGT. The V and J ends lost 1 base and 4 bases respectively, with 3 bases between them. This CDR3 has 12 residues. CDR3 sequence (DNA): TGTGCCAGCAGTTACTATCCAGATACGCAGTATTTT. Its translation is CASSYYPDTQYF.

V and J are TRBV6-2 or TRBV6-3 and TRBJ2-7; D gene uncertain. V lost 3 bases and J lost 3, with 15 bases in between. This CDR3 is built from 15 residues. Germline lookup yields CDR1 MNHEY and CDR2 SVGEGT. The CDR3 protein is CASSYRPTANYEQYF. CDR3 coding DNA: TGTGCCAGCAGTTATAGACCCACAGCAAACTACGAGCAGTACTTC.

The V call is TRBV7-2, the J call TRBJ2-7, with D unclear. Germline CDR1 reads SGHTA; CDR2 reads FQGNSA. The CDR3 spans 15 residues. V was cut by 6 bases and J by 6 bases, with 21 bases left in between. DNA of the CDR3: TGTGCCAGCAGTCACGCCCCCCACCAGGTGCGCGAGCAGTACTTC. This encodes CASSHAPHQVREQYF.

This clonotype was seen repeatedly, ten times or more. The chain links TRBV28 to TRBJ2-7; 9 bases are shared with TRBD1. Unmatched junction bases numbered 3, after V lost 6 bases and J lost 3 bases. Germline CDR1 is MDHEN and CDR2 is SYDVKM. CDR3 length equals 13 residues. The CDR3 loop is CASSGTGSYEQYF. DNA for the CDR3: TGTGCCAGCAGCGGGACAGGGAGCTACGAGCAGTACTTC.

The rearrangement joins TRBV29-1 to TRBJ1-5, with D unresolved. Per germline, CDR1 SQVTM and CDR2 ANQGSEA. CDR3 length: 13 amino acids. The V gene lost 7 bases and the J gene lost 4 bases, with 14 bases spanning the gap. The CDR3 coding sequence is TGCAGCGCTGTGTCGGAACCTAATCAGCCCCAGCATTTT. Its translation is CSAVSEPNQPQHF.

This clonotype was seen a few times. V and J are TRBV12-3 or TRBV12-4 and TRBJ2-7; D is perhaps TRBD1 or TRBD2 (5 bases each). The CDR3 is 13 amino acids. Between the trimmed V and J ends, which lost 4 bases and 3 bases, there was a span of 10 bases. The CDR3 protein is CASSSPGHYEQYF. CDR3 sequence (DNA): TGTGCCAGCAGTTCCCCGGGGCACTACGAGCAGTACTTC.

This clonotype has more than one count but fewer than ten. J is TRBJ2-7 and V is TRBV6-5; D is unresolved. V lost 6 bases and J 6 bases, leaving 9 bases between the germline ends. CDR1 and CDR2 from the germline V gene are MNHEY and SVGAGI. The CDR3 totals 11 residues. The CDR3 is CASRETGEQYF. CDR3 nucleotides: TGTGCCAGCAGGGAGACCGGCGAGCAGTACTTC.

This chain connects TRBV9 to TRBJ2-3, with TRBD1 identical over 9 bases. The CDR3 sequence is 15 residues long. After removal of 3 bases from V and 2 bases from J, the junction contained 4 bases not matched to a gene. Per the germline V gene, CDR1 is SGDLS and CDR2 is YYNGEE. Here the CDR3 DNA reads TGTGCCAGCAGCGGATGGACAGGGGACACAGATACGCAGTATTTT. Amino acid sequence: CASSGWTGDTDTQYF.

The chain has TRBV4-1 and TRBJ1-1; 12 nucleotides agree with TRBD1. The CDR3 is 16 amino acids. CDR1 and CDR2 (germline): MGHRA, YSYEKL. J gave up 7 bases and V 6 bases, and 12 bases lay outside the gene matches. The CDR3 sequence: CASSTTPGQGAREAFF. Written as DNA, the CDR3 is TGCGCCAGCAGTACAACTCCGGGACAGGGGGCCCGTGAAGCTTTCTTT.